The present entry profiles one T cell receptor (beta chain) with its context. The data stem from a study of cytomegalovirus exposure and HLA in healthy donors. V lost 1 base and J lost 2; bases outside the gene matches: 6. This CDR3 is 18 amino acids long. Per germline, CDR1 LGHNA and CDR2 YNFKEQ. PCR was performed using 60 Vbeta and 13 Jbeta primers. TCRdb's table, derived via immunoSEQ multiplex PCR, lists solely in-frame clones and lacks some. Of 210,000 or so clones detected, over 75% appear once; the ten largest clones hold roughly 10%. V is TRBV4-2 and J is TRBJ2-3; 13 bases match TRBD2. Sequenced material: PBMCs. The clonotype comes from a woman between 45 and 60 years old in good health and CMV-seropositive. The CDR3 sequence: CASSQGYGLAGDTDTQYF. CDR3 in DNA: TGTGCCAGCAGCCAAGGGTACGGACTAGCGGGGGACACAGATACGCAGTATTTT.